One T cell receptor beta chain is described in this entry. Antigen unknown. The repertoire was sequenced with immunoSEQ multiplex PCR; TCRdb's copy has only in-frame clones and lacks some. The sample has around 84,000 clones, under 85% seen once. The data stem from a study of graft-versus-host responses after intestinal transplantation. Study information: Recipients had transplants, and these were multivisceral, liver-intestinal, or isolated intestinal. Uniformly, recipients were administered anti-thymocyte globulin induction with subsequent tacrolimus and steroids for roughly three years.

V dropped 6 bases and J dropped 13 bases, with 16 bases sitting between them. This CDR3 region has 13 residues. Germline V gene lookup returns CDR1 MNHEY and CDR2 SVGAGI. Overall study findings and caveats: Patients with graft-donor T cell macrochimerism had high graft-versus-host to host-versus-graft clonal ratios in allografts. GvH clones occurred in recipient marrow; some first appeared in ileum or blood.

The TCR sequence derives from a human donor who received an intestinal transplant. The sequencing here drew on unstimulated CD8+ T cells sorted from spleen or lymph node cells, taken before intestinal transplant. J is TRBJ1-6 and V is TRBV6-5, with D maybe TRBD1 (5 bases). CDR3 in DNA: TGTGCCAGCAGCGCCGTTGAGGGACGGCCCCTCCACTTT. Encoded protein: CASSAVEGRPLHF.